A selection of T cell receptor beta chains follows, all from one sample in a study of post-analysis software for immune sequencing data. TCRdb used MiXCR to reprocess the PCR reads, holding one entry per CDR3 protein. Altogether 450,000 or so distinct CDR3 sequences are present, less than 45% being singletons, with the ten largest covering about 12%. Sample: blood. These receptors came from a girl aged 5 to 17 with multiple sclerosis. Each CDR3 is given with its conserved first and last residue. Each record gives: V gene, CDR3 length, clone size, J gene, D gene, CDR3 DNA, CDR3 protein. A D gene is named only where the DNA matches it firmly. Clone size is given for some rows only: seen once, a few or many times, or a class if the clone is expanded.

v_gene: TRBV6-2/TRBV6-3
len: 15
abundance: once
j_gene: TRBJ2-6
d_gene: NA
CDR3nt: TGTGCCAGCAGGGACAGCATCTCTGGGGCCAACGTCCTGACTTTC
CDR3aa: CASRDSISGANVLTF

v_gene: TRBV9
len: 15
abundance: many
j_gene: TRBJ2-7
d_gene: NA
CDR3nt: TGTGCCAGCAGCGTAGCCGGGTCCTACCCCTACGAGCAGTACTTC
CDR3aa: CASSVAGSYPYEQYF

v_gene: TRBV12-3/TRBV12-4
len: 14
abundance: NA
j_gene: TRBJ2-2
d_gene: TRBD2
CDR3nt: TGTGCCAGCAGTCCGGGAGGGGGGACCGGGGAGCTGTTTTTT
CDR3aa: CASSPGGGTGELFF

v_gene: TRBV19
len: 14
abundance: NA
j_gene: TRBJ1-2
d_gene: NA
CDR3nt: TGTGCCAGTAGAATCCTCCCGGACAGCTATGGCTACACCTTC
CDR3aa: CASRILPDSYGYTF

v_gene: TRBV7-9
len: 13
abundance: many
j_gene: TRBJ2-5
d_gene: NA
CDR3nt: TGTGCCAGCAGCCGCGGACAGCAAGAGACCCAGTACTTC
CDR3aa: CASSRGQQETQYF

v_gene: TRBV6-2/TRBV6-3
len: 17
abundance: NA
j_gene: TRBJ2-3
d_gene: TRBD2
CDR3nt: TGTGCCAGCAGACCCCTCTTCCAGCGGGAGAGCACAGATACGCAGTATTTT
CDR3aa: CASRPLFQRESTDTQYF

v_gene: TRBV30
len: 14
abundance: NA
j_gene: TRBJ2-2
d_gene: NA
CDR3nt: TGTGCCTGGAGTGTAAAGGGAGTCACCGGGGAGCTGTTTTTT
CDR3aa: CAWSVKGVTGELFF

v_gene: TRBV20-1
len: 17
abundance: few
j_gene: TRBJ2-3
d_gene: TRBD2
CDR3nt: TGCAGTGCTAGAGGGCCTAGCGGGAGATTGCGCACAGATACGCAGTATTTT
CDR3aa: CSARGPSGRLRTDTQYF

v_gene: TRBV15
len: 15
abundance: NA
j_gene: TRBJ2-1
d_gene: NA
CDR3nt: TGTGCCACCAGCCCCCGGGACGGACCCTACAATGAGCAGTTCTTC
CDR3aa: CATSPRDGPYNEQFF

v_gene: TRBV20-1
len: 15
abundance: few
j_gene: TRBJ2-5
d_gene: NA
CDR3nt: TGCAGTGCTAGAGACGGGGCCGGGAGACATGAGACCCAGTACTTC
CDR3aa: CSARDGAGRHETQYF

v_gene: TRBV20-1
len: 16
abundance: NA
j_gene: TRBJ2-1
d_gene: TRBD2
CDR3nt: TGCAGTGCCCGCGGGACTAGCGGCGTACTATACAATGAGCAGTTCTTC
CDR3aa: CSARGTSGVLYNEQFF

v_gene: TRBV29-1
len: 14
abundance: NA
j_gene: TRBJ2-7
d_gene: NA
CDR3nt: TGCAGCGTTGGTTCTGTGCGAGCCTCCTACGAGCAGTACTTC
CDR3aa: CSVGSVRASYEQYF